This TCR beta chain stems from a study of blood T cell repertoires in COVID-19. Sequencing used immunoSEQ multiplex PCR; TCRdb keeps in-frame clones, though not all of them. The sample holds 450,000 or so clones; approximately 90% are singletons and the top ten take roughly 0.87%. Germline CDR1 and CDR2: LNHDA and SQIVND (reference sequence). Trimming shortened V by 3 bases and J by 4 bases, and 17 bases separated the two germline ends. The CDR3 spans 16 residues. This clonotype originated in a man aged 18 to 29 with COVID-19, enrolled during active disease. The source material was peripheral blood. The gene calls are TRBV19 and TRBJ2-3; a weak D match, TRBD1 (5 bases). CDR3 amino acids: CASSIRAPGPADTQYF. CDR3 nucleotides: TGTGCCAGTAGTATTCGGGCACCAGGGCCCGCAGATACGCAGTATTTT.